Presented here are 8 T cell receptor beta chains from one specimen sequenced in a study of neurological immune-mediated disorders. MiXCR was run by TCRdb on the 5' RACE reads, yielding one entry per CDR3 protein. The top ten clones hold approximately 15% of a sample with over 45,000 distinct CDR3 sequences, around 2.9% of them seen once. Sequencing input: PBMCs. These receptors originate from a woman aged 45-65 years with multiple sclerosis.

Many counts were recorded for this clonotype. The CDR3 coding sequence is TGTGCCAGCAGTCAACAGACAGATCAACAGCATTTT. It specifies CASSQQTDQQHF. This chain joins TRBV28 and TRBJ1-5; tentatively, D is TRBD1 (5 bases). The CDR3 has 12 amino acids. CDR1 MDHEN and CDR2 SYDVKM come from the germline V gene. Between the trimmed V and J ends, which lost 5 bases and 13 bases, there was a span of 15 bases.

This clonotype has at least ten counts. The chain recombines TRBV7-8 with TRBJ1-5, with D tentatively TRBD1 (5 bases). The germline V gene encodes CDR1 SGHVS and CDR2 FQNEAQ. V dropped 5 bases and J dropped 2 bases, with 13 bases sitting between them. CDR3 length: 15 amino acids. This chain's CDR3 is CASSLGRGGNQPQHF. The CDR3 DNA reads as TGTGCCAGCAGCCTGGGTAGGGGTGGCAATCAGCCCCAGCATTTT.

This clonotype was counted many times. V and J are TRBV20-1 and TRBJ1-1; possibly TRBD1 for D (5 bases). The ends were cut back, 6 bases at V and 3 bases at J, with 14 bases in the middle. The V gene's germline CDR1 is DFQATT and CDR2 SNEGSKA (reference sequence). The CDR3 spans 13 residues. The CDR3 bases are TGCAGTGCAGAGCGGGACCGAGACACTGAAGCTTTCTTT. This translates into CSAERDRDTEAFF.

This clonotype was picked up many times. The V call is TRBV15, the J call TRBJ2-1; D possibly corresponds to TRBD1 (5 bases). V was shortened by 0 bases and J by 11 bases, with 14 bases between the two germline ends. CDR3 size: 14 residues. Looked up from germline, CDR1 is LNHNV and CDR2 is YYDKDF (reference sequence). CDR3: CATSRDPRDRQQFF. The CDR3 nucleotides are TGTGCCACCAGCAGAGATCCCCGTGACAGACAGCAGTTCTTC.

This clonotype has ten or more counts. The V and J genes are TRBV5-4 and TRBJ2-3, with 9 nucleotides matching TRBD2. J lost 3 bases, V lost 0 bases, and 14 bases had no gene match. Germline V gene sequence: CDR1 SGHNT, CDR2 YYREEE (reference sequence). CDR3 length: 19 residues. CDR3 sequence (DNA): TGTGCCAGCAGCTTGGACAGCGTGGGTAGGCGGGGGGGGACAGATACGCAGTATTTT. Its protein product is CASSLDSVGRRGGTDTQYF.

Ten or more counts support this clonotype. The CDR3 reads CASTTGDSPLHF. As DNA, the CDR3 is TGTGCCAGCACCACGGGGGATTCACCCCTCCACTTT. V and J are TRBV12-3 or TRBV12-4 and TRBJ1-6; possible D gene TRBD1, 5 bases. The CDR3 spans 12 residues. V was clipped by 7 bases and J by 8 bases, with 9 bases between them.

This clonotype showed up just once. The junction departs from germline at one end; a sequencing error may be responsible. J is TRBJ1-6 and V is TRBV20-1, with D perhaps matching TRBD1 (5 bases). This CDR3 has 13 residues. CDR1 is DFQATT and CDR2 is SNEGSKA in the germline V gene (reference sequence). In nucleotides, the CDR3 is TGCAGTGCTAGACCACGACAGTACTCAACCCTCAACTTT. It encodes CSARPRQYSTLNF.

The V and J genes are TRBV3-1 and TRBJ2-1; tentative D call: TRBD1 (6 bases). V was shortened by 4 bases and J by 15 bases, with 19 bases between the two germline ends. The germline CDR1 and CDR2 sequences are LGHDT and YNNKEL (reference sequence). This CDR3 region has 13 residues. CDR3 nucleotide sequence: TGTGCCAGCAGCCGGGGGCGGACCGAGTTCCGGTTCTTC. Amino acids: CASSRGRTEFRFF.